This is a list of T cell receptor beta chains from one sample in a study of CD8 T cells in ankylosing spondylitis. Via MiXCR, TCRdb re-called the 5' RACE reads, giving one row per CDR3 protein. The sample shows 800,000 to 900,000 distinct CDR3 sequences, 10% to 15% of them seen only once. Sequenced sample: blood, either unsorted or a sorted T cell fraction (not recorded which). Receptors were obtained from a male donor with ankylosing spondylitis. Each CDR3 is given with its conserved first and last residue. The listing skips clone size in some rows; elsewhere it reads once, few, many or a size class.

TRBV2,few,CASIPHRTSYSNQPQHF
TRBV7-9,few,CASNRPGQGGYGYTF
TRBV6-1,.,CASSPGLAENTGELFF
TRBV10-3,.,CAIRPDRGRGTDTQYF
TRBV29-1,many,CSVALGADTQYF
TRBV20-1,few,CSAGIPGQGNTEAFF
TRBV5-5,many,CASSLWAGGGLEQFF
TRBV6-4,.,CASSEVPGGTYNEQFF
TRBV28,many,CASSPRKSGRGTDTQYF
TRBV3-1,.,CASSQDLLAGVIEQFF
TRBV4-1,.,CASSLSTPGQFYEQYF
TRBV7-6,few,CASSLTGRSSPLHF